This entry lists 30 T cell receptor beta chains sequenced from one sample in a study of T-cell reconstitution after alpha-beta-depleted transplantation in children. Unique molecular identifiers were incorporated into the prepared TCRbeta library. TCRdb reanalysed the PCR reads using MiXCR and keeps one entry per CDR3 protein. The sample includes some 550,000 distinct CDR3 sequences, about 17% of them seen just once. The sample here was PBMCs from the stem cell graft donor, taken from the stem cell graft. These receptors came from a human donor who donated a stem cell graft to a child with acute lymphoblastic leukemia.

This sequence joins TRBV10-3 and TRBJ2-5; the D gene could be TRBD1 or TRBD2 (5 bases each). CDR1 is ENHRY and CDR2 is SYGVKD in the germline V gene. V was trimmed by 0 bases and J by 5 bases, leaving 13 bases between them. This CDR3 spans 15 amino acids. CDR3 nucleotides: TGTGCCATCAGTGAGTCCCAGGGATGGAGGGAGACCCAGTACTTC. This encodes CAISESQGWRETQYF.

The chain couples TRBV27 to TRBJ2-7; TRBD2 matches 11 bases. This CDR3 contains 15 residues. V dropped 3 bases and J dropped 3; count of bases not matched to a gene: 4. Looked up from germline, CDR1 is MNHEY and CDR2 is SMNVEV (reference sequence). CDR3 bases: TGTGCCAGCAGTTTTTCTAGCGGGAGGTACTACGAGCAGTACTTC. It encodes CASSFSSGRYYEQYF.

The V call is TRBV2, the J call TRBJ2-6, with D unclear. This CDR3 contains 17 residues. V was trimmed by 3 bases and J by 0 bases, leaving 12 bases between them. Germline lookup yields CDR1 SNHLY and CDR2 FYNNEI. CDR3 amino acids: CASSDNVVSSGANVLTF. DNA for the CDR3: TGTGCCAGCAGTGACAATGTGGTCTCCTCTGGGGCCAACGTCCTGACTTTC.

This clonotype was detected many times. The chain couples TRBV2 to TRBJ2-1; D possibly uses TRBD1 or TRBD2 (6 bases each). Germline values: CDR1 SNHLY, CDR2 FYNNEI. The CDR3 has 14 amino acids. Trimming stripped 6 bases from V and 1 base from J, with 10 bases between. CDR3 in amino acids: CASRGGSSYNEQFF. CDR3 bases: TGTGCCAGCAGAGGGGGGAGTTCCTACAATGAGCAGTTCTTC.

This clonotype has a handful of counts. The CDR3 sequence: CASSLEGGAGAKETQYF. CDR3 coding DNA: TGCGCCAGCAGCTTGGAAGGTGGGGCAGGGGCGAAAGAGACCCAGTACTTC. The chain is built from TRBV5-1 and TRBJ2-5; weak D call: TRBD1 (6 bases). The CDR3 covers 17 residues. V shed 0 bases and J shed 3 bases, with 18 bases lying between them. Germline assignment: CDR1 SGHRS and CDR2 YFSETQ.

Only a few counts were recorded for this clonotype. This chain connects TRBV20-1 to TRBJ1-5; tentatively, D is TRBD1 (6 bases). Germline CDR1 DFQATT, CDR2 SNEGSKA (reference sequence). V was pared by 0 bases and J by 5 bases, with 11 bases between. This CDR3 region has 14 residues. CDR3 sequence reads: CSARDGQSYQPQHF. CDR3 coding DNA: TGCAGTGCTAGAGATGGACAGAGTTATCAGCCCCAGCATTTT.

V gene TRBV7-8 combines with J gene TRBJ2-1; D assignment may be TRBD1 or TRBD2 (5 bases each). V was cut by 4 bases and J by 0 bases, with 13 bases left in between. Germline CDR1 is SGHVS and CDR2 is FQNEAQ. CDR3 size: 16 residues. CDR3: CASSSRGVSSYNEQFF. CDR3 sequence (DNA): TGTGCCAGCAGCTCGAGAGGGGTAAGCTCCTACAATGAGCAGTTCTTC.

This clonotype occurred a few times. This rearrangement joins TRBV10-2 to TRBJ2-5; possibly TRBD1 for D (5 bases). V lost 4 bases to trimming and J lost 5 bases, with 11 bases between them. This CDR3 region has 13 residues. The germline V gene has CDR1 WSHSY and CDR2 SAAADI. Here the CDR3 reads CASSAPGSETQYF. The CDR3 coding sequence is TGCGCCAGCAGTGCGCCAGGGTCGGAGACCCAGTACTTC.

There are a few counts of this clonotype. An end of the junction differs from the germline gene, which may be a read error. The chain employs TRBV5-1 and TRBJ1-4; D gene uncertain. Germline values: CDR1 SGHRS, CDR2 YFSETQ. CDR3 length: 13 amino acids. The CDR3 DNA is TGCGCCAGCAGCCCTGTGACTACTGAAAAACTGTTTTTT. Translation gives CASSPVTTEKLFF.

This clonotype was seen at least ten times. At one of its ends the junction is not consistent with the germline gene, which may arise from a read error. The chain combines TRBV5-1 with TRBJ2-1; D unclear. The CDR3 is 14 residues long. Germline V gene lookup returns CDR1 SGHRS and CDR2 YFSETQ. The CDR3 here is CASSLASPYNEQFF. The CDR3 bases are TGTGCCAGCTCATTGGCAAGCCCGTACAATGAGCAGTTCTTC.

There are a few counts of this clonotype. The V call is TRBV2, the J call TRBJ2-7; the D is unclear. The germline V gene has CDR1 SNHLY and CDR2 FYNNEI. This CDR3 has 11 residues. V was cut by 4 bases and J by 7 bases, with 8 bases left in between. In nucleotides, the CDR3 is TGTGCCAGCAGTGGCCCTAGGGAGCAGTACTTC. This sequence encodes CASSGPREQYF.

The chain joins TRBV29-1 to TRBJ2-5; 8 bases agree with TRBD2. This CDR3 has 13 residues. The V and J ends lost 7 bases and 5 bases, in that order; junction bases with no gene match: 9. Germline V gives CDR1 SQVTM, CDR2 ANQGSEA. The CDR3 loop reads CSAYGTRRETQYF. The CDR3 nucleotides read TGCAGCGCCTACGGGACTAGGCGGGAGACCCAGTACTTC. Full variable domain (remainder filled in from reference TRBV29-1 and TRBJ2-5): SAVISQKPSRDICQRGTSLTIQCQVDSQVTMMFWYRQQPGQSLTLIATANQGSEATYESGFVIDKFPISRPNLTFSTLTVSNMSPEDSSIYLCSAYGTRRETQYFGPGTRLLVL.

The table lists this clonotype with a few counts. This chain connects TRBV5-4 to TRBJ2-3; TRBD2 matches at 8 bases. This CDR3 has 15 residues. Germline-derived CDR1 and CDR2 are SGHNT and YYREEE (reference sequence). After removal of 2 bases from V and 4 bases from J, the junction contained 6 bases not matched to a gene. CDR3 sequence reads: CASSLSGGWADTQYF. The CDR3 DNA follows: TGTGCCAGCAGCTTATCGGGGGGGTGGGCAGATACGCAGTATTTT.

The CDR3 nucleotides are TGTGCCAGCAGGTCGCTCCAGGGAAATCAGCCCCAGCATTTT. It yields the protein CASRSLQGNQPQHF. The chain joins TRBV27 to TRBJ1-5; possible D gene TRBD1, 5 bases. V was trimmed by 6 bases and J by 4 bases, leaving 13 bases between them. Looked up from germline, CDR1 is MNHEY and CDR2 is SMNVEV (reference sequence). This CDR3 spans 14 amino acids.

The chain carries TRBV12-3 or TRBV12-4 and TRBJ1-3, with D perhaps matching TRBD1 (5 bases). Trimming removed 7 bases at V and 3 bases at J, with 19 bases between. The CDR3 is 16 residues long. DNA for the CDR3: TGTGCCAGCACCACCGCGTCCAGGGTCAGTGGAAACACCATATATTTT. Its protein product is CASTTASRVSGNTIYF.

The sample holds a few counts of this clonotype. The chain combines TRBV5-1 with TRBJ1-3; D call uncertain. CDR1 is SGHRS and CDR2 is YFSETQ in the germline V gene. V was shortened by 4 bases and J by 0 bases, with 11 bases between the two germline ends. The CDR3 is made up of 15 amino acids. CDR3 in amino acids: CASSPDPVSGNTIYF. The DNA for the CDR3 is TGCGCCAGCAGCCCGGACCCAGTCTCTGGAAACACCATATATTTT. Full variable domain (outside the CDR3, taken from reference TRBV5-1 and TRBJ1-3): KAGVTQTPRYLIKTRGQQVTLSCSPISGHRSVSWYQQTPGQGLQFLFEYFSETQRNKGNFPGRFSGRQFSNSRSEMNVSTLELGDSALYLCASSPDPVSGNTIYFGEGSWLTVV.

Only a few counts were recorded for this clonotype. The chain joins TRBV5-1 to TRBJ2-7; D remains ambiguous. The CDR3 has 14 amino acids. Per germline, CDR1 SGHRS and CDR2 YFSETQ. Trimming cost V 5 bases and J 0 bases, with 12 bases left between them. The chain's CDR3 is CASSPPWDSYEQYF. CDR3 DNA: TGCGCCAGCAGTCCTCCGTGGGACTCCTACGAGCAGTACTTC.

The rearrangement joins TRBV15 to TRBJ2-7; TRBD1 matches 11 bases. V shed 0 bases, J shed 5 bases, and the junction held 6 bases outside the gene matches. Germline values: CDR1 LNHNV, CDR2 YYDKDF (reference sequence). The CDR3 spans 16 residues. The CDR3 loop reads CATSRERTGGFHEQYF. The CDR3 DNA follows: TGTGCCACCAGCAGAGAGAGGACAGGGGGCTTCCACGAGCAGTACTTC.

This clonotype was seen more than once but under ten times. The J gene is TRBJ2-1, the V gene TRBV12-5; tentatively, D is TRBD2 (5 bases). The CDR3 has 14 residues. V was cut by 6 bases and J by 8 bases, with 17 bases left in between. Germline V gene sequence: CDR1 LGHNT, CDR2 FRNRAP. CDR3 residues: CASGRELLFDEQFF. The CDR3 region has the DNA TGTGCTAGTGGCCGGGAACTTCTCTTTGATGAGCAGTTCTTC.

This clonotype has ten or more counts. V gene TRBV7-7 combines with J gene TRBJ1-2, with no clear D. The CDR3 runs to 12 residues. V was pared by 5 bases and J by 8 bases, with 12 bases between. From germline, CDR1 is SSHAT and CDR2 FNYEAQ (reference sequence). The CDR3 nucleotides are TGTGCCAGCAGCCCCGGGCCTGGGGGCTACACCTTC. Translation: CASSPGPGGYTF.

The table lists this clonotype with a few counts. The chain carries TRBV27 and TRBJ2-1; 10 bases map to TRBD2. CDR1 MNHEY and CDR2 SMNVEV come from the germline V gene (reference sequence). This CDR3 has 16 amino acids. J was trimmed by 6 bases and V by 6 bases; bases with no gene match: 11. The chain's CDR3 is CASSFDIGTSVNEQFF. CDR3 sequence (DNA): TGTGCCAGCAGCTTCGACATCGGGACTAGCGTCAATGAGCAGTTCTTC.

Only a few counts were recorded for this clonotype. V usage is TRBV7-8 and J usage is TRBJ1-4, with 9 bases that match TRBD1. The trim removed 6 bases at V and 7 bases at J, leaving 6 bases unmatched. The CDR3 has 14 amino acids. Germline assignment: CDR1 SGHVS and CDR2 FQNEAQ. The CDR3 bases are TGTGCCAGCAGTACCACAGGGGGCCCTGAAAAACTGTTTTTT. Its protein product is CASSTTGGPEKLFF.

The V call is TRBV6-1, the J call TRBJ2-7; 10 bases map to TRBD2. The CDR3 has 17 amino acids. Germline V gives CDR1 MNHNS, CDR2 SASEGT. V gave up 6 bases and J gave up 6 bases; unmatched junction bases: 17. The CDR3 region is CASSPSGRIGSLTEQYF. The CDR3 coding sequence is TGTGCCAGCAGCCCTAGCGGGAGAATAGGGTCTTTAACCGAGCAGTACTTC.

This clonotype was observed a handful of times. The rearrangement links TRBV6-4 to TRBJ2-3; no clear D. CDR3 size: 13 residues. V shed 2 bases and J shed 4 bases, with 7 bases lying between them. Germline V CDR1 and CDR2: MRHNA, SNTAGT. This chain's CDR3 is CASSDTEADTQYF. The CDR3 coding sequence is TGTGCCAGCAGTGACACCGAGGCAGATACGCAGTATTTT.

This clonotype was seen a handful of times. The chain recombines TRBV9 with TRBJ2-7, with D unresolved. The V and J ends lost 2 bases and 2 bases respectively, with 11 bases between them. The CDR3 consists of 14 residues. The germline gives CDR1 SGDLS, CDR2 YYNGEE. The CDR3 DNA follows: TGTGCCAGCAGCGTTGCGAGTACTACCTACGAGCAGTACTTC. Translation gives CASSVASTTYEQYF.

This chain joins TRBV4-1 and TRBJ2-7; TRBD1 might be the D (7 bases). Germline V gives CDR1 MGHRA, CDR2 YSYEKL. The CDR3 length is 20 residues. V lost 1 base to trimming and J lost 3 bases, with 28 bases between them. The CDR3 sequence is CASSQGRARGTSQGDYEQYF. As DNA, the CDR3 is TGCGCCAGCAGCCAAGGTCGGGCCAGGGGGACTTCCCAGGGAGACTACGAGCAGTACTTC.

The chain uses TRBV29-1 and TRBJ2-7; 11 bases match TRBD2. This CDR3 is built from 15 residues. Germline CDR1 and CDR2: SQVTM and ANQGSEA. The V gene end was trimmed by 6 bases and the J gene end by 2 bases; junction bases not matched to a gene: 9. The CDR3 coding sequence is TGCAGCGTAGATGGACTAGCGGGTGAGACCTACGAGCAGTACTTC. Amino acids: CSVDGLAGETYEQYF.

The chain joins TRBV27 to TRBJ1-4; 9 nucleotides line up with TRBD1. The CDR3 runs to 16 residues. J gave up 5 bases and V 2 bases, and 6 bases lay outside the gene matches. Germline CDR1 MNHEY, CDR2 SMNVEV (reference sequence). CDR3 sequence: CASSLATGQGNEKLFF. The CDR3 nucleotides read TGTGCCAGCAGTTTAGCAACGGGACAGGGAAATGAAAAACTGTTTTTT.

In regard to this clonotype: A read error may produce the germline difference seen at one junction end. The CDR3 bases are TGTGCCAGCAGTCACTCGCGGGTCGGCACAGATACGCAGTATTTT. Amino acids: CASSHSRVGTDTQYF. The V gene is TRBV6-5, the J gene TRBJ2-3; D perhaps matches TRBD2 (5 bases). Germline values: CDR1 MNHEY, CDR2 SVGAGI. The CDR3 totals 15 residues.

The chain carries TRBV12-3 or TRBV12-4 and TRBJ2-2; TRBD1 aligns across 7 bases. V trimming: 4 bases; J trimming: 4 bases; junction bases outside the gene matches: 9. The CDR3 is 16 amino acids. CDR3 coding DNA: TGTGCCAGCAGTTGGGAGAGACAGGGTGGCACCGGGGAGCTGTTTTTT. Translation: CASSWERQGGTGELFF.